The entry below gives a single T cell receptor (beta chain) sequence along with its context. Germline assignment: CDR1 MNHEY and CDR2 SVGAGI. With 5 bases clipped from V and 5 bases from J, the junction kept 10 bases outside the gene matches. The CDR3 spans 15 residues. The data derive from a study of CD8 T cells in acute hepatitis C reinfection. Profiling relied on immunoSEQ multiplex PCR, and the TCRdb table lists in-frame clones only, not all of them. The repertoire includes around 36,000 clones, 75% to 90% of them detected once, and 10% to 11% sits in the top ten. Time point described: naive CD8 control sorted from an acute-time-point sample.

The specimen sequenced was naive CD8+ T cells from PBMCs. The V gene is TRBV6-5, the J gene TRBJ1-2, with TRBD1 matching over 8 bases. The TCR was taken from a woman younger than 35 who spontaneously cleared hepatitis C infection. CDR3 protein: CASSPFIDRGYGYTF. The CDR3 DNA reads as TGTGCCAGCAGTCCATTTATAGACAGGGGATATGGCTACACCTTC.